Listed below are T cell receptor beta chains from one sample, sequenced in a study of T cell responses to AZD1222 COVID-19 vaccine. Data came from immunoSEQ multiplex PCR; TCRdb stores just in-frame clones and leaves some out. The repertoire holds tens of thousands of clones, with around 85% as singletons. The sample was peripheral blood, taken on day 0 of MenACWY control vaccination. The source is an adult in good health. Each CDR3 is given with its conserved first and last residue. A D gene is named only where the DNA matches it firmly. Clone sizes are given selectively: once, few, many, or a class where the clone is expanded.

V gene	clone size	D gene	J gene	CDR3 DNA	CDR3 protein
TRBV3-1/TRBV3-2	few	.	TRBJ2-7	TGTGCCAGCAGCCAAGTCCGTACAGGCAACTACGAGCAGTACTTC	CASSQVRTGNYEQYF
TRBV6-4	.	.	TRBJ1-2	TGTGCCAGCAGCGCTCGTCCACAGGGTAGGGCTAACTATGGCTACACCTTC	CASSARPQGRANYGYTF
TRBV27	.	.	TRBJ1-5	TGTGCCAGCAGTTTATATGGTCAGGGGTTCACTCAGCCCCAGCATTTT	CASSLYGQGFTQPQHF
TRBV7-8	.	.	TRBJ1-5	TGTGCCAGCAGCTTAGTCCGCACAGAAAGCAATCAGCCCCAGCATTTT	CASSLVRTESNQPQHF
TRBV6-4	few	.	TRBJ2-3	TGTGCCAGCAGTCCCCGACTCCGAGATACGCAGTATTTT	CASSPRLRDTQYF
TRBV4-2	.	.	TRBJ1-5	TGTGCCAGCAGCCAAGGGGACATGCCCAAGCCCCAGCATTTT	CASSQGDMPKPQHF
TRBV13	.	TRBD2	TRBJ2-7	TGTGCCAGCAGCGCCGGACTAGCGGGACCCCAGCAGTACTTC	CASSAGLAGPQQYF
TRBV5-8	.	.	TRBJ1-2	TGTGCCAGCAGCTTATCACAGAGTTATGGCTACACCTTC	CASSLSQSYGYTF
TRBV9	.	.	TRBJ1-2	TGTGCCAGCAGCCCAAGGGAGGGGCGAGAAGGCTACACCTTC	CASSPREGREGYTF
TRBV29-1	.	TRBD1	TRBJ1-1	TGCAGCGTCGTAGTTCTTCAGGGGGCAGGCACTGAAGCTTTCTTT	CSVVVLQGAGTEAFF
TRBV29-1	.	.	TRBJ2-5	TGCAGCGTTGAAGAGGAAGAGACAGGCAAGGTTCGTGAGACCCAGTACTTC	CSVEEEETGKVRETQYF
TRBV7-2	.	TRBD2	TRBJ2-1	TGTGCCAGCAGCTTAGCGACTAGCGGGGGTAATGAGCAGTTCTTC	CASSLATSGGNEQFF
TRBV4-3	.	.	TRBJ2-1	TGCGCCAGCAGCCAAGATATCCAGCGGCATGAGCAGTTCTTC	CASSQDIQRHEQFF
TRBV7-3	.	.	TRBJ2-1	TGTGCCAGCAGCCAATCAGGATGGGGTGGTGAGCAGTTCTTC	CASSQSGWGGEQFF
TRBV6-2/TRBV6-3	.	TRBD2	TRBJ2-5	TGTGCCAGCAGTCCGCCGGGAGGTCGTAAGGAGACCCAGTACTTC	CASSPPGGRKETQYF
TRBV28	.	.	TRBJ1-1	TGTGCCAGCAGTTTATCTGGCGTGGGCAGGGAATTTATGAACACTGAAGCTTTCTTT	CASSLSGVGREFMNTEAFF
TRBV6-8	.	TRBD2	TRBJ2-7	TGTGCCAGCAGTTCGGTAGCGGGAGGGCTTTTGTACGAGCAGTACTTC	CASSSVAGGLLYEQYF
TRBV5-1	.	TRBD1	TRBJ1-2	TGCGCCAGCAGCTTGGGGGACAGGGACATGGGCTACACCTTC	CASSLGDRDMGYTF
TRBV13	.	TRBD2	TRBJ2-5	TGTGCCAGCAGCTTCGGGACTAGCGGGAGCGGGCAGACCCAGTACTTC	CASSFGTSGSGQTQYF
TRBV9	.	.	TRBJ1-1	TGTGCCAGCAGCCCTGACGGATGGAACACTGAAGCTTTCTTT	CASSPDGWNTEAFF
TRBV3-1/TRBV3-2	.	TRBD1	TRBJ2-3	TGTGCCAGCAGCCAACCCGGGACAGGGGGCACAGATACGCAGTATTTT	CASSQPGTGGTDTQYF
TRBV7-9	.	TRBD2	TRBJ2-1	TGTGCCAGCAGCCGGACTAGCGGGATTGGCAATGAGCAGTTCTTC	CASSRTSGIGNEQFF
TRBV5-4	.	TRBD2	TRBJ2-1	TGTGCCAGCAGCCTCAGACTTAGGACTAGCGGGACAAATGAGCAGTTCTTC	CASSLRLRTSGTNEQFF
TRBV4-3	few	.	TRBJ1-1	TGCGCCAGCAGCCAAGATATGGGGTTTACGGCTGAAGCTTTCTTT	CASSQDMGFTAEAFF
TRBV6-5	.	.	TRBJ1-3	TGTGCCAGCAGTTACGCGGGGGCGCCTGGAAACACCATATATTTT	CASSYAGAPGNTIYF
TRBV2	.	TRBD2	TRBJ2-2	TGTGCCAGCGGGGGCGGGACTAGCGTCACCGGGGAGCTGTTTTTT	CASGGGTSVTGELFF
TRBV7-9	.	.	TRBJ1-3	TGTGCCAGCAGGTACCTTTCCCTGGCCTCTGGAAACACCATATATTTT	CASRYLSLASGNTIYF
TRBV25-1	.	.	TRBJ2-5	TGTGCCAGCAGTGAATATTTTGGCTTGGCAGGGTTACGAGAGACCCAGTACTTC	CASSEYFGLAGLRETQYF
TRBV28	.	TRBD1	TRBJ1-1	TGTGCCAGCAGTTTGGCCGGGACAGGGAAAGCTTTCTTT	CASSLAGTGKAFF
TRBV6-1	once	TRBD1	TRBJ2-5	TGTGCCAGCAGTGGACGGGACAGTCCGACACAAGAGACCCAGTACTTC	CASSGRDSPTQETQYF
TRBV24-1	.	TRBD1	TRBJ1-5	TGTGCCACCGCGGGACAGGGAAATCAGCCCCAGCATTTT	CATAGQGNQPQHF
TRBV19	.	TRBD1	TRBJ2-7	TGTGCCAGTGTCTCCGGGACAGGGAAGGGCGAGCAGTACTTC	CASVSGTGKGEQYF
TRBV7-9	.	TRBD2	TRBJ2-1	TGTGCCAGCAGCTTAGCGCTTGGTACGAGCGGGAGTCAGAATGAGCAGTTCTTC	CASSLALGTSGSQNEQFF
TRBV3-1/TRBV3-2	.	TRBD1	TRBJ1-2	TGTGCCAGCAGCCAAAGTCGGACAGGGTATGGCTACACCTTC	CASSQSRTGYGYTF
TRBV19	.	TRBD2	TRBJ2-1	TGTGCCAGTAGTATAGACGGCGGGAGAAATGAGCAGTTCTTC	CASSIDGGRNEQFF
TRBV2	few	.	TRBJ1-3	TGTGCCAGCAGTGTAGTGCGGGTACCTGGAAACACCATATATTTT	CASSVVRVPGNTIYF
TRBV4-2	.	.	TRBJ1-4	TGTGCCAGCAGCCAAGAGTCCCATAATGAAAAACTGTTTTTT	CASSQESHNEKLFF
TRBV19	.	.	TRBJ2-7	TGTGCCAGTAGTCAGACAATCACCGACGAGCAGTACTTC	CASSQTITDEQYF
TRBV27	.	.	TRBJ1-5	TGTGCCAGCAGTGGAAGACAGCTCAATCAGCCCCAGCATTTT	CASSGRQLNQPQHF
TRBV7-9	.	TRBD2	TRBJ2-2	TGTGCCAGCAGCCGCCGCCCTAGCGGCGCGAACACCGGGGAGCTGTTTTTT	CASSRRPSGANTGELFF
TRBV27	few	.	TRBJ2-7	TGTGCCAGCAGCCAGGGGGGTCGCCGTTACGAGCAGTACTTC	CASSQGGRRYEQYF
TRBV9	.	TRBD1	TRBJ1-6	TGTGCCAGCAGCTCGCGGACAGGGAATTCACCCCTCCACTTT	CASSSRTGNSPLHF
TRBV5-8	.	.	TRBJ1-3	TGTGCCAGCAGCCTGGATGGTCGGGGCCACTCTGGAAACACCATATATTTT	CASSLDGRGHSGNTIYF
TRBV27	.	TRBD1	TRBJ2-7	TGTGCCAGCAGTTTAAGGGACAGCCCCAACGAGCAGTACTTC	CASSLRDSPNEQYF
TRBV18	.	TRBD1	TRBJ2-1	TGTGCCAGCTCGCGGGACAGGGGGCCCAATGAGCAGTTCTTC	CASSRDRGPNEQFF
TRBV21-1	.	.	TRBJ2-3	TGTGCCAGCAGCAAAAGGCGGGAGTCCATTTCATATGTTGATACGCAGTATTTT	CASSKRRESISYVDTQYF
TRBV4-2	.	.	TRBJ2-1	TGTGCCAGCAGCCAAGCTTGGCTAGCGAGCTCCTACAATGAGCAGTTCTTC	CASSQAWLASSYNEQFF
TRBV3-1/TRBV3-2	.	.	TRBJ2-7	TGTGCCAGCAGCCAAGGAGGACGGGAACGAACCTACGAGCAGTACTTC	CASSQGGRERTYEQYF
TRBV28	.	.	TRBJ1-1	TGTGCCAGCAGTCGTGACCAGAACACTGAAGCTTTCTTT	CASSRDQNTEAFF
TRBV7-2	.	TRBD1	TRBJ1-1	TGTGCCAGCAGCTTAGTGACAGGGCAGGGCACTGAAGCTTTCTTT	CASSLVTGQGTEAFF
TRBV10-3	.	.	TRBJ1-6	TGTGCCATCAGTCGCGTTGGGGATTCACCCCTCCACTTT	CAISRVGDSPLHF
TRBV7-8	.	.	TRBJ1-2	TGTGCCAGCAGCCCCCGGGCCCTCTCTAACTATGGCTACACCTTC	CASSPRALSNYGYTF
TRBV29-1	.	.	TRBJ2-3	TGCAGCGCCATGGGCGGGTCGAACACAGATACGCAGTATTTT	CSAMGGSNTDTQYF